Below, 14 T cell receptor beta chains from the same sample are listed, as sequenced in a study of cytomegalovirus exposure and HLA in healthy donors (dated by TCRdb to about 2017). Library method: the immunoSEQ multiplex PCR assay. For the multiplex PCR, a mixture combining 60 forward primers for TCR Vbeta segments and 13 reverse primers for TCR Jbeta segments was used. TCRdb's version of the immuneACCESS table is confined to in-frame rearrangements and falls short of the full clone set. An unresolved V gene accounts for under half of the shortfall where checked; the remainder is of unknown origin. This sample gives about 160,000 clones in total; approximately 80% of them show up just once. The top ten hold 9.5% to 10% of the sample. Sequenced material: PBMCs. These TCRs come from a man between 18 and 35 years old in good health and CMV-seropositive.

V and J are TRBV4-1 and TRBJ2-7; 7 bases fit TRBD2. The CDR3 is made up of 15 amino acids. Germline lookup yields CDR1 MGHRA and CDR2 YSYEKL. Losses at the gene ends were 1 base for V and 2 bases for J; bases not matched to a gene: 5. Here the CDR3 DNA reads TGCGCCAGCAGCCAAGGTCCAGCGGGAACCTACGAGCAGTACTTC. Its protein product is CASSQGPAGTYEQYF.

The rearrangement uses TRBV5-1 and TRBJ2-5, with TRBD2 as a possible D gene (5 bases). The germline gives CDR1 SGHRS, CDR2 YFSETQ. Trimming pared 3 bases from V and 4 bases from J, leaving 10 bases between. The CDR3 spans 13 residues. The CDR3 nucleotides are TGCGCCAGCAGCTATGGCGGGCGAGAGACCCAGTACTTC. This translates into CASSYGGRETQYF.

This clone was recorded a few times. The V call is TRBV5-4, the J call TRBJ1-1; no clear D. Trimming removed 2 bases at V and 0 bases at J, with 8 bases between. CDR3 length equals 14 residues. Germline V gives CDR1 SGHNT, CDR2 YYREEE (reference sequence). The CDR3 coding sequence is TGTGCCAGCAGCTTAAATGACTTGAACACTGAAGCTTTCTTT. Protein product: CASSLNDLNTEAFF. Supplemented by reference TRBV5-4 and TRBJ1-1, the full variable domain reads ETGVTQSPTHLIKTRGQQVTLRCSSQSGHNTVSWYQQALGQGPQFIFQYYREEENGRGNFPPRFSGLQFPNYSSELNVNALELDDSALYLCASSLNDLNTEAFFGQGTRLTVV.

In this sample, this clone turned up a few times. The chain carries TRBV5-6 and TRBJ2-7; D possibly corresponds to TRBD2 (7 bases). CDR1 is SGHDT and CDR2 is YYEEEE in the germline V gene. Trimming took off 3 bases at V and 0 bases at J, with 13 bases between the two ends. This CDR3 is 15 amino acids long. The CDR3 sequence is CASSSNREGSYEQYF. The CDR3 DNA reads as TGTGCCAGCAGCTCCAACAGGGAGGGCTCCTACGAGCAGTACTTC.

The chain recombines TRBV5-1 with TRBJ2-7; 11 nucleotides agree with TRBD2. The CDR3 has 19 amino acids. The V gene end was trimmed by 4 bases and the J gene end by 2 bases; junction bases not matched to a gene: 17. Germline values: CDR1 SGHRS, CDR2 YFSETQ. CDR3 protein: CASSLTAGASGRIPYEQYF. For the CDR3, the DNA is TGCGCCAGCAGCCTAACCGCGGGGGCTAGCGGGAGGATCCCCTACGAGCAGTACTTC.

The rearrangement uses TRBV7-2 and TRBJ2-5; 7 nucleotides match TRBD2. The V gene end was trimmed by 1 base and the J gene end by 2 bases; junction bases not matched to a gene: 1. Germline V gives CDR1 SGHTA, CDR2 FQGNSA. The CDR3 loop spans 14 amino acids. CDR3 nucleotides: TGTGCCAGCAGCTTAGGGGACTATCAAGAGACCCAGTACTTC. Encoded protein: CASSLGDYQETQYF.

The chain joins TRBV4-1 to TRBJ1-2, with TRBD1 matching over 7 bases. Germline V lookup: CDR1 MGHRA, CDR2 YSYEKL. There are 16 residues in the CDR3. V gave up 3 bases and J gave up 4 bases; unmatched junction bases: 11. CDR3: CASSQARDSSLYGYTF. The CDR3 DNA sequence: TGCGCCAGCAGCCAGGCACGGGACAGCAGTCTCTATGGCTACACCTTC.

V and J are TRBV7-2 and TRBJ2-5, with TRBD2 matching over 8 bases. The CDR3 consists of 16 residues. In germline, CDR1 is SGHTA, CDR2 FQGNSA. The trim removed 5 bases at V and 5 bases at J, leaving 13 bases unmatched. The CDR3 sequence: CASSDAGGGSLETQYF. CDR3 DNA sequence: TGTGCCAGCAGCGACGCTGGCGGGGGGTCTCTTGAGACCCAGTACTTC.

The chain links TRBV11-2 to TRBJ2-7; 11 nucleotides agree with TRBD2. Losses at the gene ends were 4 bases for V and 7 bases for J; bases not matched to a gene: 6. Germline V lookup: CDR1 SGHAT, CDR2 FQNNGV. The CDR3 sequence is 14 residues long. The CDR3 region is CASSSSGGYLEQYF. The DNA of the CDR3 is TGTGCCAGCAGCTCTAGCGGGGGGTATCTAGAGCAGTACTTC.

The chain has TRBV28 and TRBJ1-2; D may be TRBD1 (5 bases). Germline loops: CDR1 MDHEN, CDR2 SYDVKM. This CDR3 is built from 13 residues. Trimming shortened V by 3 bases and J by 2 bases, and 7 bases separated the two germline ends. In DNA, the CDR3 is TGTGCCAGCAGTTTGACAGAAAACTATGGCTACACCTTC. Amino acid sequence: CASSLTENYGYTF.

This clone has a single count. This chain joins TRBV4-1 and TRBJ2-7; no definite D call. Per the germline V gene, CDR1 is MGHRA and CDR2 is YSYEKL. V lost 0 bases to trimming and J lost 3 bases, with 15 bases between them. The length of the CDR3 is 16 residues. CDR3 protein: CASSQDPGFILYEQYF. The CDR3 nucleotides are TGCGCCAGCAGCCAAGATCCCGGGTTTATCCTCTACGAGCAGTACTTC.

This chain connects TRBV5-1 to TRBJ2-2; D might be TRBD1 (6 bases). CDR3 length: 16 amino acids. Germline-derived CDR1 and CDR2 are SGHRS and YFSETQ. V lost 0 bases and J lost 5, with 14 bases in between. The CDR3 reads CASSLGVGARTGELFF. The CDR3 DNA reads TGCGCCAGCAGCTTGGGAGTGGGGGCGCGAACCGGGGAGCTGTTTTTT.

The V and J genes are TRBV6-4 and TRBJ2-1; 10 nucleotides align to TRBD2. CDR1 MRHNA and CDR2 SNTAGT come from the germline V gene. The CDR3 spans 17 residues. V lost 2 bases, J lost 6 bases, and 10 bases stayed unmatched. Written as DNA, the CDR3 is TGTGCCAGCAGTGACACGTCTAGCGGGGGAGATCTCAATGAGCAGTTCTTC. Amino acids: CASSDTSSGGDLNEQFF.

The CDR3 spells CASSLRGSNTEAFF. Here the CDR3 DNA reads TGTGCCAGCAGCTTGCGAGGGTCGAACACTGAAGCTTTCTTT. The chain links TRBV7-4 to TRBJ1-1; D remains unclear. Per the germline V gene, CDR1 is SGHVT and CDR2 is SQSDAQ. CDR3 length: 14 amino acids. Trimming pared 3 bases from V and 1 base from J, leaving 9 bases between. The full variable domain, in which reference TRBV7-4 and TRBJ1-1 provide the parts outside the CDR3, is GAGVSQSPRYKVAKRGRDVALRCDSISGHVTLYWYRQTLGQGSEVLTYSQSDAQRDKSGRPSGRFSAERPERSVSTLKIQRTEQGDSAVYLCASSLRGSNTEAFFGQGTRLTVV.